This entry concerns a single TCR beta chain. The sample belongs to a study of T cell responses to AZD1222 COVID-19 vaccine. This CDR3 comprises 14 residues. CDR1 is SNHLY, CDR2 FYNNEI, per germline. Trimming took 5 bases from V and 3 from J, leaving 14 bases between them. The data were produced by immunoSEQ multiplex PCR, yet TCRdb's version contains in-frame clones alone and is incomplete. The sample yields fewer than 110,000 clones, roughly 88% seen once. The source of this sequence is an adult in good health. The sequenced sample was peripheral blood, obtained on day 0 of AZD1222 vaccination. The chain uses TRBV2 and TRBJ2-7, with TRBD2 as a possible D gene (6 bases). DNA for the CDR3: TGTGCCAGCAGTTTTGGGGGGTCCCTCTACGAGCAGTACTTC. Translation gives CASSFGGSLYEQYF. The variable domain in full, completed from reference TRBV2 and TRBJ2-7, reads EPEVTQTPSHQVTQMGQEVILRCVPISNHLYFYWYRQILGQKVEFLVSFYNNEISEKSEIFDDQFSVERPDGSNFTLKIRSTKLEDSAMYFCASSFGGSLYEQYFGPGTRLTVT.